Shown below are 3 T cell receptor beta chains from a single sample sequenced in a study of shared clonotypes between healthy human individuals (TCRdb year 2020). The method was the immunoSEQ multiplex PCR assay. TCRdb took this table from immuneACCESS and kept in-frame rearrangements with V and J called. Such tables lack part of the clones; where checked against another copy, unresolved V genes explain under half of the gap, and the rest is unexplained. The sample table holds over a million clones, of which under 80% were seen once. The biggest ten clones account for nearly 1.5% of the sample. The sequenced sample consisted of memory CD4+ T cells sorted from blood. The cell subset or site label for this specimen denotes: CD45RA-negative fraction. The receptor source for this set is a man between 18 and 35 years old in good health.

J is TRBJ2-7 and V is TRBV10-3, with 7 bases matching TRBD1. The CDR3 totals 15 residues. Germline V gene lookup returns CDR1 ENHRY and CDR2 SYGVKD. The V gene end was trimmed by 0 bases and the J gene end by 4 bases; junction bases not matched to a gene: 6. In DNA, the CDR3 is TGTGCCATCAGTGAGTCCCCGGGACAGTCTTACGAGCAGTACTTC. Its translation: CAISESPGQSYEQYF.

V and J are TRBV7-9 and TRBJ1-1, with TRBD1 identical over 8 bases. With V trimmed by 5 bases and J by 6 bases, 8 bases remained unmatched. The CDR3 runs 14 residues. CDR1 is SEHNR, CDR2 FQNEAQ, per germline (reference sequence). The CDR3 DNA follows: TGTGCCAGCAGCGATGGACAGGGTTACTCTGAAGCTTTCTTT. This translates into CASSDGQGYSEAFF.

The gene calls are TRBV7-2 and TRBJ1-5; no clear D. The V end was cut by 5 bases, the J end by 5 bases, with 10 bases between. CDR1 SGHTA and CDR2 FQGNSA come from the germline V gene. This CDR3 has 13 residues. The CDR3 bases are TGTGCCAGCAGCGCAGATCAAGATCAGCCCCAGCATTTT. It specifies CASSADQDQPQHF.